Listed below are T cell receptor beta chains from one sample, sequenced in a study of T cells after yellow fever vaccination. MiXCR, applied by TCRdb to the 5' RACE reads, yields one record per CDR3 protein. The profile shows 300,000 or so distinct CDR3 sequences, approximately 8% of them singletons. The starting material was PBMCs, obtained about 41 days after the first yellow fever vaccination. These receptor sequences come from a man aged 18-30 years who received the YFV17D yellow fever vaccine. CDR3s include the opening cysteine and the closing phenylalanine or tryptophan. The order of the fields is clone size, V gene, J gene, D gene, CDR3 DNA, CDR3 protein. D genes are given only for firm matches. Size is stated for part of the rows, as once, few or many counts, or as a class when the clone is expanded.

.	TRBV19	TRBJ1-1	TRBD1	TGTGCCAGTTCAACGGGACAGCCCAACACTGAAGCTTTCTTT	CASSTGQPNTEAFF
.	TRBV5-1	TRBJ2-1	TRBD2	TGCGCCAGCAGCTCCCGGACGGGGGGAAATGAGCAGTTCTTC	CASSSRTGGNEQFF
.	TRBV29-1	TRBJ2-3	.	TGCAGCGTCGATGGACGGGGGACGTGGGCAGATACGCAGTATTTT	CSVDGRGTWADTQYF
.	TRBV5-4	TRBJ2-1	.	TGTGCCAGCAGCTTGTGGTTTAGTTGGGGGGCCCGGGGGTTGGGGCAGTTCTTC	CASSLWFSWGARGLGQFF
.	TRBV27	TRBJ2-2	TRBD2	TGTGCCAGCAGTCGGACTAGCGGGTCCCCCTCTGGGGAGCTGTTTTTT	CASSRTSGSPSGELFF
few	TRBV7-2	TRBJ1-2	.	TGTGCCAGCAGCTTAGTCACCGCCTCTAACTATGGCTACACCTTC	CASSLVTASNYGYTF
.	TRBV5-1	TRBJ2-7	TRBD1	TGCGCCAGCAGCCGGGACAGCACGGGGGAGCAGTACTTC	CASSRDSTGEQYF
few	TRBV28	TRBJ2-1	TRBD1	TGTGCCAGCATCGAGGACAGGGGGGGAAGCTCCTACAATGAGCAGTTCTTC	CASIEDRGGSSYNEQFF
.	TRBV5-4	TRBJ2-5	TRBD1	TGTGCCAGCAGCACTGGACAGGGGATATCCCAAGAGACCCAGTACTTC	CASSTGQGISQETQYF
.	TRBV4-1	TRBJ2-1	TRBD2	TGCGCCAGCAGCCAATCCCCGAGACTAGCGGGGGATATCTACAATGAGCAGTTCTTC	CASSQSPRLAGDIYNEQFF
.	TRBV5-6	TRBJ1-1	.	TGTGCCAGCAGCTTGGTCGGGGATTGGATGAACACTGAAGCTTTCTTT	CASSLVGDWMNTEAFF
few	TRBV7-9	TRBJ2-2	.	TGTGCCAGCAGCTTACAACCAGTGGTTCCCGGGGAGCTGTTTTTT	CASSLQPVVPGELFF
.	TRBV20-1	TRBJ1-5	.	TGCAGTGCTAGAGATATACTTTTAAGGGATAGCAATCAGCCCCAGCATTTT	CSARDILLRDSNQPQHF
few	TRBV5-1	TRBJ2-3	.	TGCGCCAGCAGGGCCGGCTATGCGGAGCGCACAGATACGCAGTATTTT	CASRAGYAERTDTQYF
few	TRBV24-1	TRBJ2-1	TRBD2	TGTGCCACCAGACCTAGCGGATCCTACAATGAGCAGTTCTTC	CATRPSGSYNEQFF
.	TRBV7-3	TRBJ2-5	.	TGTGCCAGCTCAGTCTCGACCCAAGAGACCCAGTACTTC	CASSVSTQETQYF
many	TRBV24-1	TRBJ1-1	.	TGTGCCACCAGTGACCCAATGAACACTGAAGCTTTCTTT	CATSDPMNTEAFF
.	TRBV6-5	TRBJ2-2	.	TGTGCCAGCAGTTACTCCGGACGGAACACCGGGGAGCTGTTTTTT	CASSYSGRNTGELFF
.	TRBV7-8	TRBJ1-5	.	TGTGCCAGCAGCACACTCGCGCAGGCGATAAGTGGCAATCAGCCCCAGCATTTT	CASSTLAQAISGNQPQHF
many	TRBV5-1	TRBJ2-2	.	TGCGCCAGCAGCTTGGTGGGGCTCCGGGAGCTGTTTTTT	CASSLVGLRELFF
few	TRBV6-1	TRBJ2-3	.	TGTGCCAGCAGGCCTCCGGGACTCGACTCTGCTACGCAGTATTTT	CASRPPGLDSATQYF
.	TRBV11-2	TRBJ1-1	.	TGTGCCAGCAGCTCCCCGCTGAGAGGACAGAACACTGAAGCTTTCTTT	CASSSPLRGQNTEAFF
.	TRBV20-1	TRBJ1-6	.	TGCAGTGCTAGAGACAGGAGTAATTCACCCCTCCACTTT	CSARDRSNSPLHF
few	TRBV5-4	TRBJ2-2	TRBD2	TGTGCCAGCAGCTCGACTAGCGGGGGGGCGTCCACCGGGGAGCTGTTTTTT	CASSSTSGGASTGELFF
.	TRBV6-5	TRBJ1-1	.	TGTGCCAGCAGTACCTTGGGGGAAGCTTTCTTT	CASSTLGEAFF
few	TRBV5-6	TRBJ1-1	.	TGTGCCAGCAGTTTCTCCCCGGGGAGGGTGAACACTGAAGCTTTCTTT	CASSFSPGRVNTEAFF
few	TRBV5-1	TRBJ1-2	.	TGCGCCAGCAGCCTGGACCCGGTAGGGAGCAGTCAAGCGGGCTACACCTTC	CASSLDPVGSSQAGYTF
many	TRBV4-2	TRBJ2-6	TRBD1	TGTGCCAGCAGCCAAGACGGACAGGGGCGAAGGGCCAACGTCCTGACTTTC	CASSQDGQGRRANVLTF
few	TRBV5-1	TRBJ1-6	.	TGCGCCAGCAGCTCCGGAGGGGCAGGCAATAATTCACCCCTCCACTTT	CASSSGGAGNNSPLHF
few	TRBV7-2	TRBJ1-2	TRBD1	TGTGCCAGCAGCTTAGGGGACAGGGTCTACACCTTC	CASSLGDRVYTF
.	TRBV12-3/TRBV12-4	TRBJ1-5	TRBD1	TGTGCCAGCAGCCAGACAGGGGGCGGGCAACAGCCCCAGCATTTT	CASSQTGGGQQPQHF
many	TRBV7-2	TRBJ2-5	TRBD2	TGTGCCAGCAGCCGAAGTGAGGGACTAGCGGGGGAGACCCAGTACTTC	CASSRSEGLAGETQYF
few	TRBV6-1	TRBJ1-3	.	TGTGCCAGCAGTGAATGGTCTCTGCAAGTGCCTGGAAACACCATATATTTT	CASSEWSLQVPGNTIYF
few	TRBV4-1	TRBJ2-2	.	TGCGCCAGCAGCCAAGCCAGGTTAAACACCGGGGAGCTGTTTTTT	CASSQARLNTGELFF
few	TRBV18	TRBJ1-5	.	TGTGCCAGCTCCCCGGTCGACAGGTTCAATCAGCCCCAGCATTTT	CASSPVDRFNQPQHF
few	TRBV9	TRBJ1-5	.	TGTGCCAGCAGCGTAGACAGCAGCGGGCCCCAGCATTTT	CASSVDSSGPQHF
.	TRBV12-3/TRBV12-4	TRBJ1-5	.	TGTGCCAGCAGTTTCGCAGACAGGCTTTATCAGCCCCAGCATTTT	CASSFADRLYQPQHF
.	TRBV6-2/TRBV6-3	TRBJ1-1	.	TGTGCCAGCAGTTACTACGGGGCGGGAAATACTGAAGCTTTCTTT	CASSYYGAGNTEAFF
few	TRBV7-6	TRBJ2-1	.	TGTGCCAGCAGCCACCAACAGTCAAATGAGCAGTTCTTC	CASSHQQSNEQFF
few	TRBV18	TRBJ1-5	.	TGTGCCAGCTCAGGGAGACGCAATCAGCCCCAGCATTTT	CASSGRRNQPQHF
many	TRBV6-5	TRBJ2-1	.	TGTGCCAGCAGTTACCCTCGGAGCGGGGGACAGTACAATGAGCAGTTCTTC	CASSYPRSGGQYNEQFF
.	TRBV6-2/TRBV6-3	TRBJ2-6	.	TGTGCCAGCAACGCCCAGGTCTCTGGGGCCAACGTCCTGACTTTC	CASNAQVSGANVLTF
.	TRBV5-1	TRBJ2-7	.	TGCGCCAGCAGCTTGGTAGGGGCCCCCTCCTACGAGCAGTACTTC	CASSLVGAPSYEQYF
many	TRBV5-1	TRBJ1-2	.	TGCGCCAGCAGCTTAGGGTCAGCTGCTAACTATGGCTACACCTTC	CASSLGSAANYGYTF
few	TRBV18	TRBJ1-1	.	TGTGCCAGCTCACTCCCCACCGGGCTCCCTCACGCTGAAGCTTTCTTT	CASSLPTGLPHAEAFF
few	TRBV5-1	TRBJ1-2	.	TGCGCCAGCAGCTTGGAAGGGTCGGATGGCTACACCTTC	CASSLEGSDGYTF
few	TRBV30	TRBJ2-3	.	TGTGCCGCCACGGGGATGGGCACAGATACGCAGTATTTT	CAATGMGTDTQYF
few	TRBV5-1	TRBJ2-5	.	TGCGCCAGCAGCTTAATCAGGGCCGAAGGAGAGACCCAGTACTTC	CASSLIRAEGETQYF
few	TRBV15	TRBJ1-5	.	TGTGCCACCAGCAGAGAGGGACCCAATCAGCCCCAGCATTTT	CATSREGPNQPQHF
.	TRBV4-2	TRBJ1-2	.	TGTGCCAGCAGCCACAGGGTCCCTTACTATGGCTACACCTTC	CASSHRVPYYGYTF
.	TRBV20-1	TRBJ2-5	.	TGCAGTGCTAGACCGTTGGGTCAAGAGACCCAGTACTTC	CSARPLGQETQYF
.	TRBV12-3/TRBV12-4	TRBJ2-1	.	TGTGCCAGCACCGAGTGGCGGGTTTACAATGAGCAGTTCTTC	CASTEWRVYNEQFF
.	TRBV6-5	TRBJ2-2	.	TGTGCCAGCAGTTACTCGTTGGTCGGAGCGAACACCGGGGAGCTGTTTTTT	CASSYSLVGANTGELFF
.	TRBV4-2	TRBJ2-1	.	TGTGCCAGCAGCCAACCGGACAGATTTGACAATGAGCAGTTCTTC	CASSQPDRFDNEQFF
few	TRBV2	TRBJ1-4	.	TGTGCCAGCAGCTCCCTTTTGGGGCAAGGGGAAAAACTGTTTTTT	CASSSLLGQGEKLFF
.	TRBV6-5	TRBJ2-1	TRBD2	TGTGCCAGCAGTTACATGAGCGGGGGGGCAAATGAGCAGTTCTTC	CASSYMSGGANEQFF
few	TRBV7-9	TRBJ2-7	.	TGTGCCAGCAGCTTTCCGGGTACCTACGAGCAGTACTTC	CASSFPGTYEQYF
.	TRBV29-1	TRBJ2-7	TRBD1	TGCAGCGTGTACGGGACAGCCCCTTCCTACGAGCAGTACTTC	CSVYGTAPSYEQYF
few	TRBV19	TRBJ1-1	.	TGTGCCAGTAGTTCCACCTTCCCTGAAGCTTTCTTT	CASSSTFPEAFF